The next 6 T cell receptor beta chains were all read from a single sample in a study of graft-versus-host responses after intestinal transplantation. Antigens of these TCRs are unknown. TCRdb keeps only in-frame clones here, not all; method: immunoSEQ multiplex PCR. The data hold around 96,000 clones, with around nine tenths observed a single time. The sample consisted of unstimulated CD4+ T cells sorted from spleen or lymph node cells, taken before intestinal transplant. The receptors stem from a human donor who received an intestinal transplant.

The table lists this clone with a count of one. The CDR3: CASRSGRAPDTQYF. As DNA, the CDR3 is TGCGCCAGCAGGAGCGGGAGGGCTCCAGATACGCAGTATTTT. The chain carries TRBV5-1 and TRBJ2-3, with TRBD2 matching 10 bases. CDR3 length: 14 amino acids. The V gene end was trimmed by 5 bases and the J gene end by 4 bases; junction bases not matched to a gene: 4. The germline gives CDR1 SGHRS, CDR2 YFSETQ.

This rearrangement joins TRBV15 to TRBJ1-2; 8 positions agree with TRBD1. This CDR3 contains 15 residues. CDR1 is LNHNV, CDR2 YYDKDF, per germline (reference sequence). The V gene end was trimmed by 4 bases and the J gene end by 6 bases; junction bases not matched to a gene: 10. CDR3 in DNA: TGTGCCACCAGCAAGAGAGGGACAGGAGGGGATGGCTACACCTTC. Its translation: CATSKRGTGGDGYTF.

This rearrangement joins TRBV7-2 to TRBJ1-3; possible D gene TRBD1, 5 bases. CDR3 length: 14 residues. Germline CDR1 and CDR2: SGHTA and FQGNSA. The V end lost 3 bases, the J end lost 6 bases, and 12 bases lay between the germline ends. The CDR3 loop is CASSLDRGLNTIYF. The CDR3 nucleotides are TGTGCCAGCAGCTTGGATAGGGGATTAAACACCATATATTTT. Supplemented by reference TRBV7-2 and TRBJ1-3, the full variable domain reads GAGVSQSPSNKVTEKGKDVELRCDPISGHTALYWYRQSLGQGLEFLIYFQGNSAPDKSGLPSDRFSAERTGGSVSTLTIQRTQQEDSAVYLCASSLDRGLNTIYFGEGSWLTVV.

The rearrangement joins TRBV15 to TRBJ1-4; possibly TRBD1 for D (6 bases). The length of the CDR3 is 15 residues. Trimming removed 1 base from V and 6 bases from J, with 12 bases in between. The germline gives CDR1 LNHNV, CDR2 YYDKDF (reference sequence). The CDR3 DNA reads as TGTGCCACCAGCAGAGGCGGGGGGCAAGATGAAAAACTGTTTTTT. Its protein product is CATSRGGGQDEKLFF.

Written as DNA, the CDR3 is TGTGCCAGCAGTTTTTGGCAGGCAGATACGCAGTATTTT. It translates to CASSFWQADTQYF. V and J are TRBV27 and TRBJ2-3, with D unresolved. The CDR3 is made up of 13 amino acids. Trimming removed 3 bases from V and 4 bases from J, with 8 bases in between. Per germline, CDR1 MNHEY and CDR2 SMNVEV (reference sequence).

The chain joins TRBV28 to TRBJ1-6; no reliable D call. Trimming shortened V by 5 bases and J by 9 bases, and 14 bases separated the two germline ends. Germline V gives CDR1 MDHEN, CDR2 SYDVKM. CDR3 length: 14 amino acids. CDR3 region: CASSETSLASPLHF. CDR3 bases: TGTGCCAGCAGTGAAACCTCCCTAGCTTCACCCCTCCACTTT.